Below, 9 T cell receptor beta chains from the same sample are listed, as sequenced in a study of T cell responses to AZD1222 COVID-19 vaccine (dated by TCRdb to the early 2020s). Library creation used the immunoSEQ multiplex PCR assay. TCRdb took over this immuneACCESS table, retaining in-frame rearrangements with V and J assigned. Such tables are incomplete; in checked studies, under half of the missing clones stem from an unresolved V gene, and the remainder is unexplained. The sample yields 130,000 or so clones; 92% were counted once. The ten top clones hold about 1.1% of the sample. The sample's time point label, in plain terms: baseline before first vaccination. The source material was peripheral blood, sampled on day 0 of AZD1222 vaccination. The receptor source for this set is an adult in good health.

This chain joins TRBV2 and TRBJ2-1; the match to TRBD2 covers 12 bases. In germline, CDR1 is SNHLY, CDR2 FYNNEI. Unmatched junction bases numbered 14, after V lost 4 bases and J lost 4 bases. The CDR3 is 19 residues long. The CDR3 protein is CASSVWPPGLAGLYNEQFF. DNA for the CDR3: TGTGCCAGCAGTGTATGGCCGCCGGGACTAGCGGGCCTGTACAATGAGCAGTTCTTC.

The CDR3 DNA follows: TGTGCCACCAGCAGAAGGGGGCATCCCAACACCGGGGAGCTGTTTTTT. It specifies CATSRRGHPNTGELFF. V gene TRBV15 combines with J gene TRBJ2-2; 7 nucleotides agree with TRBD1. This CDR3 contains 16 residues. The V and J ends lost 2 bases and 2 bases, in that order; junction bases with no gene match: 5. Per germline, CDR1 LNHNV and CDR2 YYDKDF (reference sequence).

Only one count was recorded for this clone. V usage is TRBV11-3 and J usage is TRBJ1-2, with 9 nucleotides matching TRBD1. The CDR3 runs to 15 residues. V shed 10 bases, J shed 7 bases, and the junction held 16 bases outside the gene matches. Germline CDR1 reads SGHNT; CDR2 reads YENEEA. CDR3 nucleotides: TGTGCCACTCACTCGGCCCGGGACAGGGACATTGGCTACACCTTC. It translates to CATHSARDRDIGYTF.

The chain couples TRBV2 to TRBJ1-6; 7 bases line up with TRBD1. Germline V lookup: CDR1 SNHLY, CDR2 FYNNEI. The J segment lost 10 bases and the V segment lost 7 bases, leaving 7 bases of the junction unmatched. The CDR3 consists of 13 residues. CDR3 sequence: CASKGTVNSPLHF. DNA for the CDR3: TGTGCCAGCAAAGGGACAGTTAACTCACCCCTCCACTTT.

This clone is a singleton in its sample. V is TRBV4-2 and J is TRBJ2-1; D not resolved. Per germline, CDR1 LGHNA and CDR2 YNFKEQ. The CDR3 is made up of 13 amino acids. The V gene lost 1 base and the J gene lost 8 bases, with 9 bases spanning the gap. CDR3 nucleotides: TGTGCCAGCAGCCAAGGACCTCCGGATGAGCAGTTCTTC. The encoded protein is CASSQGPPDEQFF.

This clone was detected once. The chain employs TRBV21-1 and TRBJ2-5; whether TRBD2, the table's D call, matches the DNA was not checked. The J call may be wrong; the DNA end is better matched by TRBJ2-7. TRBV21-1 is a known pseudogene. This CDR3 comprises 19 residues. CDR3 loop: CASSANTLRLAGYSYEQYF. The CDR3 DNA sequence: TGTGCCAGCAGCGCTAACACCCTAAGACTAGCGGGATACTCCTACGAGCAGTACTTC.

V is TRBV2 and J is TRBJ1-5, with D possibly TRBD1 on 5 matching bases. The CDR3 is made up of 15 amino acids. The ends were cut back, 5 bases at V and 5 bases at J, with 16 bases in the middle. Germline V gene lookup returns CDR1 SNHLY and CDR2 FYNNEI. In nucleotides, the CDR3 is TGTGCCAGCAGTTGGGAGTGGGAAGGGGATCAGCCCCAGCATTTT. This gives the protein CASSWEWEGDQPQHF.

This clone appeared a few times. This chain links TRBV9 with TRBJ1-2, with TRBD1 matching 9 bases. Germline V gene data show CDR1 as SGDLS and CDR2 as YYNGEE. The CDR3 has 14 residues. Germline trimming cut 3 bases from V and 6 bases from J; bases unmatched to any gene: 6. The CDR3 protein is CASSDYRGLNGYTF. The CDR3 nucleotides read TGTGCCAGCAGCGACTACAGGGGGCTGAATGGCTACACCTTC.

V is TRBV3-1 (or the pseudogene TRBV3-2) and J is TRBJ2-5, with D unresolved. Germline V gene data show CDR1 as LGHDT and CDR2 as YNNKEL (reference sequence). Trimming removed 4 bases at V and 3 bases at J, with 3 bases between. CDR3 length: 11 amino acids. The DNA of the CDR3 is TGTGCCAGCAGCCGAGAAGAGACCCAGTACTTC. As protein: CASSREETQYF.